The T cell receptor (beta chain) described here comes from a study of T cell responses to AZD1222 COVID-19 vaccine. Sequencing was performed with immunoSEQ multiplex PCR; in TCRdb, only in-frame clones are kept and a portion is missing. The sample has about 170,000 clones, around 88% seen once; the top ten hold roughly 1.1%. The germline V gene has CDR1 MNHNS and CDR2 SASEGT. The CDR3 spans 15 residues. V gave up 2 bases and J gave up 1 base, with 11 bases separating them. The chain has TRBV6-1 and TRBJ1-1; D ambiguous. Sequences were derived from peripheral blood, sampled 28 days after the second AZD1222 dose. This receptor was identified in an adult who received the AZD1222 COVID-19 vaccine. CDR3: CASSEFTNSNTEAFF. Written as DNA, the CDR3 is TGTGCCAGCAGTGAATTTACCAACTCGAACACTGAAGCTTTCTTT.